This entry features one TCR beta chain sequence. Its target is unknown. This sample is part of a study of post-analysis software for immune sequencing data. Libraries were made from TCR beta cDNA, and they carried unique molecular identifiers. TCRdb recomputed calls from the PCR reads with MiXCR, one row per CDR3 protein. Of hundreds of thousands of distinct CDR3 sequences listed, 25% to 30% are singletons. General study points: Compared with controls, patients showed significantly lower normalized Chao1 diversity.

Sequencing was performed on blood. The clonotype comes from a girl under 18 with multiple sclerosis.

CDR3 DNA sequence: TGCGCCAGCAGCAGAGGGAGGATCAGGGGGGAGCTGTTTTTT. Residues: CASSRGRIRGELFF. The V call is TRBV5-1, the J call TRBJ2-2, with D possibly TRBD2 on 6 matching bases. The V gene's germline CDR1 is SGHRS and CDR2 YFSETQ. This CDR3 comprises 14 residues. Trimming removed 4 bases at V and 8 bases at J, with 15 bases between.